This is a list of T cell receptor beta chains from one sample in a study of blood T cell repertoires in COVID-19. Method: immunoSEQ multiplex PCR; TCRdb's copy keeps in-frame clones and lacks some. The sample consists of about 230,000 clones, about 87% of them appearing once. Material: PBMCs or T cells enriched from blood (not recorded which). The receptors were gathered from a woman aged 25 to 39 who had been exposed to COVID-19. Both conserved end residues are part of each CDR3. D genes are given only for firm matches. Size is omitted from some rows. Given values are once, few, many or a class for expanded clones.

J: TRBJ2-7
V: TRBV3-1/TRBV3-2
size: once
D: TRBD1
DNA: TGTGCCAGCAGCCGGGCAGCCGGGACAGGGAACGAGCAGTACTTC
CDR3: CASSRAAGTGNEQYF

J: TRBJ1-2
V: TRBV12-5
size: -
D: -
DNA: TGTGCTAGTGGTTTGGTGGCAGGCAGGGGCTACACCTTC
CDR3: CASGLVAGRGYTF

J: TRBJ1-5
V: TRBV18
size: once
D: -
DNA: TGTGCCAGCTCATCCGGGATCGGACAGCCCCAGCATTTT
CDR3: CASSSGIGQPQHF

J: TRBJ2-3
V: TRBV5-5
size: many
D: TRBD2
DNA: TGTGCCAGCAGCTTGTGGGCGGGGACTAGCGGAGGCACAGATACGCAGTATTTT
CDR3: CASSLWAGTSGGTDTQYF

J: TRBJ2-2
V: TRBV9
size: -
D: -
DNA: TGTGCCAGCAGCGGCCGCGGACTCCCGAACACCGGGGAGCTGTTTTTT
CDR3: CASSGRGLPNTGELFF

J: TRBJ1-4
V: TRBV29-1
size: -
D: TRBD1
DNA: TGCAGCGCCGTGGGACAGAATAATGAAAAACTGTTTTTT
CDR3: CSAVGQNNEKLFF

J: TRBJ1-2
V: TRBV4-1
size: -
D: TRBD1
DNA: TGCGCCAGCAGCCAATTGGGACAGGGGGCGAGTTCAAGTCGGTATGGCTACACCTTC
CDR3: CASSQLGQGASSSRYGYTF

J: TRBJ2-3
V: TRBV30
size: -
D: -
DNA: TGTGCCTGGAAGGCAGGGGCTTATGGTACGCAGTATTTT
CDR3: CAWKAGAYGTQYF

J: TRBJ2-3
V: TRBV9
size: -
D: TRBD2
DNA: TGTGCCAGCAGCGTAGACGGGAGGCGTGGGGATACGCAGTATTTT
CDR3: CASSVDGRRGDTQYF

J: TRBJ1-5
V: TRBV28
size: once
D: -
DNA: TGTGCCAGCAGTTTTAGGAGGCGAATCAATCAGCCCCAGCATTTT
CDR3: CASSFRRRINQPQHF

J: TRBJ1-3
V: TRBV7-9
size: -
D: TRBD1
DNA: TGTGCCAGCAGAGACACGGGACAGGGAATCTCTGGAAACACCATATATTTT
CDR3: CASRDTGQGISGNTIYF

J: TRBJ1-6
V: TRBV6-5
size: once
D: -
DNA: TGTGCCAGCAGTTACTCGACAGATTCACCCCTCCACTTT
CDR3: CASSYSTDSPLHF

J: TRBJ1-4
V: TRBV21-1
size: -
D: -
DNA: TGTGCCAGCAGGCGCCCCCGGAGGGTTGGAGAAAAACTGTTTTTT
CDR3: CASRRPRRVGEKLFF

J: TRBJ1-1
V: TRBV11-3
size: -
D: -
DNA: TGTGCCAGCAGCTCGTCAGACACTGAAGCTTTCTTT
CDR3: CASSSSDTEAFF

J: TRBJ2-5
V: TRBV5-1
size: -
D: -
DNA: TGCGCCAGCAGCCCCAGGGACAACCAAGAGACCCAGTACTTC
CDR3: CASSPRDNQETQYF

J: TRBJ2-5
V: TRBV15
size: -
D: TRBD2
DNA: TGTGCCACCAGCAGACTTAGCGGGTATGAGACCCAGTACTTC
CDR3: CATSRLSGYETQYF

J: TRBJ1-3
V: TRBV6-5
size: -
D: -
DNA: TGTGCCAGCAGTTCGGGGTTAGGTACTGGAAACACCATATATTTT
CDR3: CASSSGLGTGNTIYF

J: TRBJ2-1
V: TRBV19
size: -
D: TRBD2
DNA: TGTGCCAGTAGGGGGCTAGCGGGATTGGGTGAGCAGTTCTTC
CDR3: CASRGLAGLGEQFF

J: TRBJ2-5
V: TRBV7-7
size: -
D: TRBD1
DNA: TGTGCTAGCAGCTTATATACAGGGGGCAATGTAGAGACCCAGTACTTC
CDR3: CASSLYTGGNVETQYF

J: TRBJ2-7
V: TRBV25-1
size: -
D: TRBD1
DNA: TGTGCCAGCAGCGCTACGGGACAGTTCTACGAGCAGTACTTC
CDR3: CASSATGQFYEQYF

J: TRBJ1-6
V: TRBV5-5
size: -
D: TRBD1
DNA: TGTGCCAGCAGCTTGGGAGGGGGCGGCTCACCCCTCCACTTT
CDR3: CASSLGGGGSPLHF

J: TRBJ1-2
V: TRBV3-1/TRBV3-2
size: -
D: -
DNA: TGTGCCAGCAGCCAAGAGACACCCTATGGCTACACCTTC
CDR3: CASSQETPYGYTF

J: TRBJ1-6
V: TRBV7-9
size: -
D: -
DNA: TGTGCCAGCAGCTTAGTTTTCGATAATTCACCCCTCCACTTT
CDR3: CASSLVFDNSPLHF

J: TRBJ1-4
V: TRBV2
size: -
D: -
DNA: TGTGCCAGCAGTGAAGAGTCGACAGCAACTAATGAAAAACTGTTTTTT
CDR3: CASSEESTATNEKLFF

J: TRBJ2-7
V: TRBV6-6
size: -
D: TRBD1
DNA: TGTGCCAGCAGTGGGACAGGGGGCTACGAGCAGTACTTC
CDR3: CASSGTGGYEQYF

J: TRBJ1-1
V: TRBV30
size: -
D: -
DNA: TGTGCCTGGAGTTCCCTCACTGAAGCTTTCTTT
CDR3: CAWSSLTEAFF

J: TRBJ2-2
V: TRBV15
size: -
D: TRBD1
DNA: TGTGCCACCAGCAGAGAACAGGGGGCCATCGGGGAGCTGTTTTTT
CDR3: CATSREQGAIGELFF

J: TRBJ2-1
V: TRBV18
size: -
D: TRBD2
DNA: TGTGCCAGCTCACCATTTGCGGGAGGGTACAATGAGCAGTTCTTC
CDR3: CASSPFAGGYNEQFF

J: TRBJ1-4
V: TRBV5-1
size: -
D: -
DNA: TGCGCCAGCAGCTTGTGGTCGGGAGCTAATGAAAAACTGTTTTTT
CDR3: CASSLWSGANEKLFF

J: TRBJ1-5
V: TRBV10-3
size: -
D: -
DNA: TGTGCCATCAGTGAGATCGAGGGTCAGCCCCAGCATTTT
CDR3: CAISEIEGQPQHF

J: TRBJ2-7
V: TRBV11-2
size: -
D: TRBD2
DNA: TGTGCCAGCAGCCCCCCCTCAATACTAGCGGAGCGGGGTGAGCAGTACTTC
CDR3: CASSPPSILAERGEQYF

J: TRBJ2-7
V: TRBV9
size: -
D: -
DNA: TGTGCCAGCAGCCCACCGGGGGTAGGGAACTTCGGTGAGCAGTACTTC
CDR3: CASSPPGVGNFGEQYF

J: TRBJ1-2
V: TRBV6-5
size: -
D: -
DNA: TGTGCCAGCAGTTACTCGAGGGCCAGTTCTAACTATGGCTACACCTTC
CDR3: CASSYSRASSNYGYTF

J: TRBJ2-5
V: TRBV30
size: -
D: -
DNA: TGTGCCTGGGGAGGACTGATGAAAGAGACCCAGTACTTC
CDR3: CAWGGLMKETQYF

J: TRBJ1-3
V: TRBV30
size: few
D: TRBD1
DNA: TGTGCCTGGAGATGGACAGGTTCTGGAAACACCATATATTTT
CDR3: CAWRWTGSGNTIYF

J: TRBJ2-2
V: TRBV7-6
size: -
D: TRBD1
DNA: TGTGCCAGCAGCTTAGGAGCGCCCGGGACAGGGGGCACCGGGGAGCTGTTTTTT
CDR3: CASSLGAPGTGGTGELFF

J: TRBJ2-5
V: TRBV5-1
size: -
D: TRBD2
DNA: TGCGCCAGCAGGCCTAGCGGGAGCCAACAAGAGACCCAGTACTTC
CDR3: CASRPSGSQQETQYF

J: TRBJ1-4
V: TRBV11-2
size: few
D: TRBD1
DNA: TGTGCCAGCGGCCTCTCCGGGACAGGGAATGAAAAACTGTTTTTT
CDR3: CASGLSGTGNEKLFF

J: TRBJ1-2
V: TRBV5-6
size: -
D: -
DNA: TGTGCCAGCAGCTTGTGGCCGGAGCATGGCTACACCTTC
CDR3: CASSLWPEHGYTF

J: TRBJ2-2
V: TRBV6-5
size: -
D: -
DNA: TGTGCCAGCAGTAGGACAGCGAACACCGGGGAGCTGTTTTTT
CDR3: CASSRTANTGELFF

J: TRBJ1-1
V: TRBV5-4
size: -
D: -
DNA: TGTGTCAGCAGCTTCGGGGAGGGTGAAGCTTTCTTT
CDR3: CVSSFGEGEAFF

J: TRBJ2-7
V: TRBV4-1
size: -
D: -
DNA: TGCGCCAGCAGCCAGTATTGGACTGTCTCCTACGAGCAGTACTTC
CDR3: CASSQYWTVSYEQYF

J: TRBJ2-5
V: TRBV18
size: -
D: TRBD2
DNA: TGTGCCAGCTCACCACTCAGCGGGAGTAGCGAGACCCAGTACTTC
CDR3: CASSPLSGSSETQYF

J: TRBJ1-4
V: TRBV6-5
size: -
D: TRBD1
DNA: TGTGCCAGCAGTCGGGGGACAGGGGAAGATGAAAAACTGTTTTTT
CDR3: CASSRGTGEDEKLFF

J: TRBJ2-7
V: TRBV19
size: -
D: -
DNA: TGTGCCAGTAGTATTAAACCTCTCCAGCGGGTTTACTCCTACGAGCAGTACTTC
CDR3: CASSIKPLQRVYSYEQYF

J: TRBJ2-2
V: TRBV6-5
size: -
D: -
DNA: TGTGCCAGCAGGGGGACACCCGATTCCGAGGAGCTGTTTTTT
CDR3: CASRGTPDSEELFF

J: TRBJ1-2
V: TRBV5-3
size: once
D: -
DNA: TGTGCCAGAAGCTTAAGAGCTTCCCCATCGCCTAACTATGGCTACACCTTC
CDR3: CARSLRASPSPNYGYTF

J: TRBJ2-1
V: TRBV2
size: few
D: -
DNA: TGTGCCAGTTCAGCGGAACTAATCTACAATGAGCAGTTCTTC
CDR3: CASSAELIYNEQFF

J: TRBJ1-6
V: TRBV21-1
size: -
D: -
DNA: TGTGCCAGCAGCTCCCTCGCGATTGGGCATTTTAATTCACCCCTCCACTTT
CDR3: CASSSLAIGHFNSPLHF

J: TRBJ1-2
V: TRBV3-1/TRBV3-2
size: few
D: TRBD1
DNA: TGTGCCAGCAGCCAAGCATCGGGACAGGGCTCTGGCTACACCTTC
CDR3: CASSQASGQGSGYTF

J: TRBJ2-3
V: TRBV29-1
size: once
D: -
DNA: TGCAGCGTTGATGACTACTCCGATACGCAGTATTTT
CDR3: CSVDDYSDTQYF

J: TRBJ2-2
V: TRBV5-1
size: -
D: TRBD1
DNA: TGCGCCAGCAGCCCCCATCCACAGGGGGCGAGCACCGGGGAGCTGTTTTTT
CDR3: CASSPHPQGASTGELFF

J: TRBJ2-3
V: TRBV19
size: -
D: -
DNA: TGTGCCAGTAGTATTGGGGGGACGGGTTTCACCCTGGATACGCAGTATTTT
CDR3: CASSIGGTGFTLDTQYF